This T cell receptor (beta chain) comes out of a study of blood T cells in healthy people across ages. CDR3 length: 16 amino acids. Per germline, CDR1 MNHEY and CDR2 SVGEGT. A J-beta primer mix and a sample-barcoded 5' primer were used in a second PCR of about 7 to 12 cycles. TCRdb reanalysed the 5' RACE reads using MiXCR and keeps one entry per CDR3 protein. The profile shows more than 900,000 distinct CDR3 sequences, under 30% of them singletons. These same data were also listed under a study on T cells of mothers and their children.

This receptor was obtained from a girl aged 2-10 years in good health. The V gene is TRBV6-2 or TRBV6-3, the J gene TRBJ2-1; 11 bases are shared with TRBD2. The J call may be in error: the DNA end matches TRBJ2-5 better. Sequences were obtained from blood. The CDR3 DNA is TGTGCCAGCAGTTCCGGGACTAGCGGATTCCAAGAGACCCAGTACTTC. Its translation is CASSSGTSGFQETQYF.